The sequence of this T cell receptor beta chain was determined in a study of spatial heterogeneity in lung cancer. For the study at large: Among detected sequences, beta-chain ones consistently exceeded alpha-chain ones in number.

As for time point: blood at routine non-recurrence follow-up after resection. Unsorted samples of tumor, nontumor lung or frozen PBMC had their whole RNA sequenced. TCRdb re-called the 5' RACE reads through MiXCR, storing one row per CDR3 protein. The sample holds about 110,000 distinct CDR3 sequences, less than 14% seen once. This clonotype was seen only a few times. Trimming left V 1 base short and J 1 base short, with 13 bases between. The germline V gene encodes CDR1 LNHNV and CDR2 YYDKDF (reference sequence). This CDR3 spans 16 amino acids. The source material was PBMCs, sampled at follow-up. The TCR originated in a female donor with early-stage non-small cell lung cancer. The V call is TRBV15, the J call TRBJ1-1, with D perhaps matching TRBD1 (5 bases). The CDR3 DNA sequence: TGTGCCACCAGCAGAGCAGCTTCAGGGAAGAACACTGAAGCTTTCTTT. It encodes CATSRAASGKNTEAFF.